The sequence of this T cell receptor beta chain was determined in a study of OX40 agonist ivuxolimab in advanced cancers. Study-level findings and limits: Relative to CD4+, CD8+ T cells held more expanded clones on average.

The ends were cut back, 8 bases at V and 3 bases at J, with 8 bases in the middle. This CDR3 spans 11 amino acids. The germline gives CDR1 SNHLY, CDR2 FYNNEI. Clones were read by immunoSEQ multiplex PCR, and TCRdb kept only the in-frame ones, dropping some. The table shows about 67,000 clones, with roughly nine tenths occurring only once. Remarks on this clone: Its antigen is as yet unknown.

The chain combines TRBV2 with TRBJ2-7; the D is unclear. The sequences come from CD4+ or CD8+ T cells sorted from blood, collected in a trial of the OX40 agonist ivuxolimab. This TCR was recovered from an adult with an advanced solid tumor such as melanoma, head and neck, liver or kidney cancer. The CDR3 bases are TGTGCCAGCCGCAATGTCTACGAGCAGTACTTC. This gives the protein CASRNVYEQYF.